This T cell receptor (beta chain) stems from a study of OX40 agonist ivuxolimab in advanced cancers. Some background on the complete study: Ivuxolimab was an agonistic, fully human IgG2 monoclonal antibody directed against OX40 (CD134), a costimulatory receptor. Intravenous ivuxolimab was administered to patients every 2 weeks at six dose levels: 0.01, 0.1, 0.3, 1.5, 3 and 10 mg/kg. Of the approximately 50 dose-escalation patients, hepatocellular carcinoma was present in around 20, melanoma in around 15, renal cell carcinoma in 9 and head and neck cancer in 9. A male proportion of under 85% and a mean age of approximately 61 years, ranging from roughly 23 to 90, were recorded for the dose-escalation cohort. Patients were allowed to have had prior anti-PD-1, anti-PD-L1 or anti-CTLA-4 therapy, and roughly two fifths of the dose-escalation patients had been treated with checkpoint inhibitors. Three dose-escalation patients achieved partial responses, one with hepatocellular carcinoma and two with cutaneous melanoma. Peripheral TCRbeta sequencing was intended to test whether TCR sequence diversity was altered and clonal T-cell expansion was caused by ivuxolimab. The paper describes the monotherapy dose-escalation part (N of about 52 patients) of the phase I trial of ivuxolimab. Overall results and qualifications from the work: In partial responders in the 0.1-3.0 mg/kg groups, normalized peripheral clonal expansion was found to be among the lowest, especially among CD8+ T cells. At doses of 0.1 to 3.0 mg/kg, clonal expansion of both CD4+ and CD8+ blood T cells was observed from baseline to week 6. Antigen specificity was not determined for the clonally expanded peripheral T cells. On average, CD8+ T cells showed more expanded clones than CD4+ T cells after ivuxolimab. Low levels of normalized T-cell clonal expansion were also seen in some patients who did not respond.

Comments on this clone: Its antigen remains undetermined. No base quality values were provided; no much bigger clone lies one nucleotide off.

Genomic DNA was extracted from sorted cells for sequencing of the TCRbeta CDR3 region. TCRbeta CDR3 regions were sequenced using the immunoSEQ Assay. Sourced from immuneACCESS, this table was stored by TCRdb with only in-frame sequences that have V and J called. A share of the clones is absent; for the studies checked, an unresolved V gene accounts for under half, and the remainder has no known explanation. Recorded for this sample are 58,000 or so clones; 80% to 90% of them occurred a single time. The top ten constitute under 13% of the sample. CDR1 and CDR2 were assigned from the germline V gene (reference sequence) as SEHNR and FQNEAQ. From the cysteine through the phenylalanine, the CDR3 covers 14 amino acids. CDR3 DNA only is kept here, 42 bases in frame from base 1. V is clipped by 5 bases and J by 3 bases, and the sequence between their germline boundaries is 13 bases long. The trial excluded patients who had a history of autoimmune disease or who were on systemic immunosuppression. In every dose cohort, peripheral blood was drawn for TCR sequencing at baseline, cycle 4 day 1, and cycle 7 day 1. The samples were taken from a phase I, first-in-human, multicenter, open-label dose-escalation trial of ivuxolimab. Adults with locally advanced or metastatic melanoma, renal cell carcinoma, hepatocellular carcinoma or head and neck squamous cell carcinoma were enrolled in the trial. Before TCR sequencing, CD4+ T cells and CD8+ T cells were sorted from peripheral blood as separate populations.

This receptor was taken from an adult with an advanced solid tumor such as melanoma, head and neck, liver or kidney cancer. Here the chain combines TRBV7-9 and TRBJ2-5, with the identity of the D gene unclear. Here the sequenced sample was CD4+ or CD8+ T cells sorted from blood, taken in a trial of the OX40 agonist ivuxolimab. In nucleotides, the sequence is TGTGCCAGCAGCCCCAGGACGTTAGAAGAGACCCAGTACTTC. Translated, this gives CASSPRTLEETQYF.